This T cell receptor beta chain was obtained from a study of T cell repertoires in cytomegalovirus infection. Turning to the study itself: As its CMV epitopes, the study selected recently identified HLA-C-restricted and well-studied HLA-B-restricted targets.

MiXCR, run by TCRdb on the reads, gives a single entry per CDR3 protein. The sample shows some 920,000 distinct CDR3 sequences, around 29% of them seen only once. This clonotype was observed a handful of times. The antigen is undetermined. Trimming cost V 2 bases and J 6 bases, with 8 bases left between them. From germline, CDR1 is MNHEY and CDR2 SVGEGT. The CDR3 runs to 13 residues. This TCR derives from a human donor in good health (CMV status not recorded). Some clones in this sample may be carry-over from other donors' samples. This sequence joins TRBV6-2 or TRBV6-3 and TRBJ2-1; no firm D call. The sample here was cultured CD8+ T cells from PBMCs, taken from culture after CMV antigen stimulation. Here the CDR3 DNA reads TGTGCCAGCAGTTACACTCAGTCCAATGAGCAGTTCTTC. The encoded protein is CASSYTQSNEQFF.